This passage covers 30 T cell receptor beta chains from one sample sequenced in a study of CD8 T cells in Susac syndrome. cDNA came from about 0.5 to 1 ug RNA primed by random hexamers. TCRdb fed the immunoSEQ multiplex PCR reads into MiXCR, producing one record per CDR3 protein. The top ten clones hold more than 0.09% of a sample with 71,000 or so distinct CDR3 sequences, 96% of them seen once. Sequencing input: CD4+ T cells from PBMCs. Receptor source: a human donor with multiple sclerosis.

V and J are TRBV30 and TRBJ1-1, with D maybe TRBD1 (6 bases). Trimming stripped 4 bases from V and 0 bases from J, with 15 bases between. The length of the CDR3 is 15 residues. Germline lookup yields CDR1 GTSNPN and CDR2 SVGIG (reference sequence). The CDR3 region is CAWISGTLMNTEAFF. DNA for the CDR3: TGTGCCTGGATATCCGGGACACTCATGAACACTGAAGCTTTCTTT. Looking up the rest from reference TRBV30 and TRBJ1-1 gives the full variable domain: SQTIHQWPATLVQPVGSPLSLECTVEGTSNPNLYWYRQAAGRGLQLLFYSVGIGQISSEVPQNLSASRPQDRQFILSSKKLLLSDSGFYLCAWISGTLMNTEAFFGQGTRLTVV.

V usage is TRBV9 and J usage is TRBJ2-3; D not certain. This CDR3 contains 14 residues. The V and J ends lost 3 bases and 0 bases respectively, with 8 bases between them. CDR1 is SGDLS and CDR2 is YYNGEE in the germline V gene. The CDR3 DNA sequence: TGTGCCAGCAGCGGTCTTTCTAGCACAGATACGCAGTATTTT. It specifies CASSGLSSTDTQYF.

The chain joins TRBV7-9 to TRBJ1-6; maybe TRBD1 (6 bases). The CDR3 loop spans 12 amino acids. Trimming left V 8 bases short and J 7 bases short, with 9 bases between. The germline gives CDR1 SEHNR, CDR2 FQNEAQ (reference sequence). CDR3 region: CASHTGNSPLHF. The CDR3 nucleotides read TGTGCCAGCCACACAGGGAATTCACCCCTCCACTTT.

The V call is TRBV20-1, the J call TRBJ1-2; 8 bases are a match to TRBD1. V shed 5 bases, J shed 2 bases, and the junction held 10 bases outside the gene matches. The CDR3 has 15 amino acids. Germline assignment: CDR1 DFQATT and CDR2 SNEGSKA (reference sequence). The CDR3 nucleotides are TGCAGTGCTGGGGAACCGGACAGGGAAAACTATGGCTACACCTTC. Translated: CSAGEPDRENYGYTF.

The chain has TRBV6-5 and TRBJ2-2; D unresolved. The CDR3 spans 13 residues. The V gene lost 5 bases and the J gene lost 1 base, with 5 bases spanning the gap. The germline V gene has CDR1 MNHEY and CDR2 SVGAGI. CDR3 nucleotides: TGTGCCAGCAGTACCAGGAACACCGGGGAGCTGTTTTTT. Translated: CASSTRNTGELFF.

The rearrangement links TRBV30 to TRBJ2-7; either TRBD1 or TRBD2 may fit D (6 bases each). CDR1 and CDR2 from the germline V gene are GTSNPN and SVGIG (reference sequence). V gave up 4 bases and J gave up 4 bases, with 11 bases separating them. The CDR3 contains 12 residues. The CDR3 DNA follows: TGTGCCTGGAACGGGGGCCGGTACGAGCAGTACTTC. It translates to CAWNGGRYEQYF.

V is TRBV20-1 and J is TRBJ2-2; unclear D gene. With 3 bases removed from V and 6 bases from J, the gap between germline ends came to 14 bases. The CDR3 runs to 14 residues. Germline V CDR1 and CDR2: DFQATT, SNEGSKA (reference sequence). The CDR3 loop is CSARRVPGPGELFF. The CDR3, as DNA: TGCAGTGCTAGGCGAGTACCCGGGCCCGGGGAGCTGTTTTTT.

V gene TRBV29-1 combines with J gene TRBJ1-4; TRBD1 might be the D (5 bases). Germline V CDR1 and CDR2: SQVTM, ANQGSEA. Trimming shortened V by 7 bases and J by 7 bases, and 19 bases separated the two germline ends. The CDR3 is made up of 14 amino acids. CDR3 loop: CSGSVAGLGEKLFF. CDR3 nucleotides: TGCAGCGGCTCGGTTGCGGGGCTGGGTGAAAAACTGTTTTTT.

The chain uses TRBV5-6 and TRBJ2-7; 7 bases agree with TRBD1. Germline-derived CDR1 and CDR2 are SGHDT and YYEEEE. This CDR3 region has 16 residues. J was trimmed by 4 bases and V by 4 bases; bases with no gene match: 14. CDR3: CASSQTGPFGAYEQYF. In DNA, the CDR3 is TGTGCCAGCAGCCAGACAGGGCCCTTCGGTGCATACGAGCAGTACTTC. Together with reference TRBV5-6 and TRBJ2-7, the CDR3 gives the full variable domain: DAGVTQSPTHLIKTRGQQVTLRCSPKSGHDTVSWYQQALGQGPQFIFQYYEEEERQRGNFPDRFSGHQFPNYSSELNVNALLLGDSALYLCASSQTGPFGAYEQYFGPGTRLTVT.

This chain links TRBV19 with TRBJ1-6, with D possibly matching TRBD1 (6 bases). The CDR3 has 15 amino acids. Trimming cost V 10 bases and J 6 bases, with 19 bases left between them. Germline CDR1 reads LNHDA; CDR2 reads SQIVND (reference sequence). The CDR3 DNA sequence: TGTGCCACCAGCGCCGCAGGACAGCTTAATTCACCCCTCCACTTT. Its translation is CATSAAGQLNSPLHF.

The genes are TRBV6-5 and TRBJ1-5; possible D gene TRBD1, 6 bases. The CDR3 spans 14 residues. Per germline, CDR1 MNHEY and CDR2 SVGAGI. V gave up 7 bases and J gave up 6 bases, with 16 bases separating them. This chain's CDR3 is CASKGGGLGQPQHF. The CDR3 nucleotides read TGTGCCAGCAAAGGCGGGGGGCTCGGTCAGCCCCAGCATTTT.

This chain links TRBV20-1 with TRBJ1-1, with TRBD1 matching over 8 bases. Looked up from germline, CDR1 is DFQATT and CDR2 is SNEGSKA (reference sequence). V lost 0 bases and J lost 1; bases outside the gene matches: 4. The CDR3 runs to 15 residues. CDR3 in amino acids: CSARDAGTGNTEAFF. CDR3 DNA: TGCAGTGCTAGAGATGCTGGGACAGGGAACACTGAAGCTTTCTTT.

The rearrangement uses TRBV3-1 and TRBJ2-1; 9 nucleotides line up with TRBD2. The CDR3 totals 17 residues. Germline V gives CDR1 LGHDT, CDR2 YNNKEL (reference sequence). V gave up 1 base and J gave up 8 bases; unmatched junction bases: 12. CDR3: CASSQVPAGGPKDEQFF. CDR3 sequence (DNA): TGTGCCAGCAGCCAAGTTCCAGCGGGGGGCCCCAAGGATGAGCAGTTCTTC.

The chain uses TRBV18 and TRBJ2-7, with a tentative D call TRBD2 (6 bases). The CDR3 contains 12 residues. Germline V lookup: CDR1 KGHSH, CDR2 LQKENI. Trimming shortened V by 6 bases and J by 3 bases, and 9 bases separated the two germline ends. The chain's CDR3 is CASSEGGYEQYF. For the CDR3, the DNA is TGTGCCAGCTCCGAGGGAGGCTACGAGCAGTACTTC. The full variable domain, its missing parts supplied by reference TRBV18 and TRBJ2-7, is NAGVMQNPRHLVRRRGQEARLRCSPMKGHSHVYWYRQLPEEGLKFMVYLQKENIIDESGMPKERFSAEFPKEGPSILRIQQVVRGDSAAYFCASSEGGYEQYFGPGTRLTVT.

For the CDR3, the DNA is TGTGCCAGCAGTGGGCGGTTGCTTAACTATGGCTACACCTTC. Translating gives CASSGRLLNYGYTF. The chain recombines TRBV2 with TRBJ1-2; the D is unclear. Germline-derived CDR1 and CDR2 are SNHLY and FYNNEI. This CDR3 is 14 amino acids long. V was trimmed by 4 bases and J by 1 base, leaving 10 bases between them.

The chain links TRBV6-5 to TRBJ1-1; D unclear. The CDR3 extends over 15 amino acids. Per germline, CDR1 MNHEY and CDR2 SVGAGI. The germline V and J ends were trimmed by 6 bases and 0 bases, with 14 bases remaining between them. The CDR3, as DNA: TGTGCCAGCAGCCCACACGACTCCCTGAACACTGAAGCTTTCTTT. Its translation is CASSPHDSLNTEAFF.

This sequence joins TRBV20-1 and TRBJ1-5, with TRBD1 matching over 7 bases. The CDR3 consists of 15 residues. Germline values: CDR1 DFQATT, CDR2 SNEGSKA (reference sequence). J gave up 6 bases and V 2 bases, and 10 bases lay outside the gene matches. As DNA, the CDR3 is TGCAGTGCTAGAACTCGACAGGGAGATTCTCAGCCCCAGCATTTT. Its protein is CSARTRQGDSQPQHF.

This chain links TRBV7-3 with TRBJ2-3; D gene uncertain. The V end lost 3 bases, the J end lost 6 bases, and 10 bases lay between the germline ends. The CDR3 loop spans 13 amino acids. Looked up from germline, CDR1 is SGHTA and CDR2 is FQGTGA. For the CDR3, the DNA is TGTGCCAGCAGCTTTGGGCCTGGGGATACGCAGTATTTT. Translated, it gives CASSFGPGDTQYF.

This chain connects TRBV3-1 to TRBJ1-5; D remains ambiguous. CDR3 length: 14 amino acids. The germline V gene has CDR1 LGHDT and CDR2 YNNKEL (reference sequence). V was trimmed by 0 bases and J by 4 bases, leaving 7 bases between them. This CDR3 reads CASSQDKGNQPQHF. DNA of the CDR3: TGTGCCAGCAGCCAAGATAAAGGGAATCAGCCCCAGCATTTT. The full variable domain, its missing parts supplied by reference TRBV3-1 and TRBJ1-5, is DTAVSQTPKYLVTQMGNDKSIKCEQNLGHDTMYWYKQDSKKFLKIMFSYNNKELIINETVPNRFSPKSPDKAHLNLHINSLELGDSAVYFCASSQDKGNQPQHFGDGTRLSIL.

This CDR3 is CASSPAQTGGHEQFF. The DNA for the CDR3 is TGTGCCAGCAGTCCCGCCCAGACAGGGGGCCATGAGCAGTTCTTC. The genes are TRBV28 and TRBJ2-1, with TRBD1 matching over 10 bases. The CDR3 length is 15 residues. Germline values: CDR1 MDHEN, CDR2 SYDVKM. Trimming cost V 5 bases and J 8 bases; bases outside gene matches: 9.

The gene calls are TRBV30 and TRBJ2-1; D might be TRBD1 or TRBD2, each matching 5 bases. This CDR3 spans 15 amino acids. V lost 1 base and J 6 bases, leaving 16 bases between the germline ends. From germline, CDR1 is GTSNPN and CDR2 SVGIG (reference sequence). CDR3 in DNA: TGTGCCTGGAGTGGGGACGGGCTAGGGTTCAATGAGCAGTTCTTC. It translates to CAWSGDGLGFNEQFF.

The chain combines TRBV6-6 with TRBJ2-1; D is unclear. Germline-derived CDR1 and CDR2 are MNHNY and SVGAGI (reference sequence). V lost 4 bases and J lost 0, with 13 bases in between. The CDR3 contains 16 residues. The CDR3 bases are TGTGCCAGCAGTTCTCATCAAGGTGGCTCCTACAATGAGCAGTTCTTC. Protein sequence: CASSSHQGGSYNEQFF.

CDR3 residues: CASQGERSYNEQFF. The CDR3 region has the DNA TGTGCCAGCCAAGGAGAGCGGTCCTACAATGAGCAGTTCTTC. The gene calls are TRBV11-3 and TRBJ2-1; possible D gene TRBD2, 5 bases. CDR1 and CDR2 from the germline V gene are SGHNT and YENEEA. The CDR3 consists of 14 residues. Trimming pared 8 bases from V and 1 base from J, leaving 12 bases between.

The chain couples TRBV7-8 to TRBJ2-1; no reliable D call. Trimming took off 5 bases at V and 6 bases at J, with 14 bases between the two ends. Germline CDR1 reads SGHVS; CDR2 reads FQNEAQ. The CDR3 runs to 14 residues. The CDR3 is CASSPPPVGNEQFF. In nucleotides, the CDR3 is TGTGCCAGCAGCCCTCCGCCGGTAGGCAATGAGCAGTTCTTC.

This chain links TRBV12-3 or TRBV12-4 with TRBJ1-2, with D hard to call. V dropped 6 bases and J dropped 8 bases, with 16 bases sitting between them. This CDR3 has 13 amino acids. CDR3 bases: TGTGCCAGCAGGCCTACTAATTCGGAAGGCTACACCTTC. This encodes CASRPTNSEGYTF.

The sample holds a few counts of this clonotype. The chain couples TRBV6-5 to TRBJ2-7; TRBD1 or TRBD2 may be the D gene (6 bases each). The CDR3 contains 13 residues. The ends were cut back, 9 bases at V and 3 bases at J, with 15 bases in the middle. Germline-derived CDR1 and CDR2 are MNHEY and SVGAGI. The CDR3 here is CASSRDIRYEQYF. DNA of the CDR3: TGTGCCAGTTCGCGGGACATTCGCTACGAGCAGTACTTC.

The CDR3 loop is CASSEGNTGELFF. For the CDR3, the DNA is TGTGCCAGCAGTGAGGGGAACACCGGGGAGCTGTTTTTT. The rearrangement joins TRBV2 to TRBJ2-2; the D is unclear. V lost 3 bases and J 1 base, leaving 3 bases between the germline ends. The germline CDR1 and CDR2 sequences are SNHLY and FYNNEI. This CDR3 has 13 amino acids.

This clonotype occurred once. CDR3 region: CASSVDGGGPTNYGYTF. The CDR3 DNA reads as TGTGCCAGCAGCGTAGATGGGGGGGGACCCACGAACTATGGCTACACCTTC. V gene TRBV9 combines with J gene TRBJ1-2, with D possibly matching TRBD1 (5 bases). Trimming removed 0 bases from V and 2 bases from J, with 17 bases in between. CDR3 length: 17 residues. The germline CDR1 and CDR2 sequences are SGDLS and YYNGEE.

The rearrangement links TRBV4-2 to TRBJ2-7, with TRBD1 matching over 7 bases. The germline CDR1 and CDR2 sequences are LGHNA and YNFKEQ. This CDR3 spans 17 amino acids. With 4 bases clipped from V and 2 bases from J, the junction kept 14 bases outside the gene matches. The CDR3 loop reads CASSPRTGSLITYEQYF. DNA for the CDR3: TGTGCCAGCAGCCCCCGGACAGGATCACTAATCACCTACGAGCAGTACTTC.

V and J are TRBV20-1 and TRBJ2-2; 10 nucleotides line up with TRBD2. The V and J ends lost 5 bases and 5 bases, in that order; junction bases with no gene match: 8. CDR3 size: 15 residues. Per the germline V gene, CDR1 is DFQATT and CDR2 is SNEGSKA (reference sequence). The CDR3 protein is CSAPLLAGQTGELFF. CDR3 sequence (DNA): TGCAGTGCTCCATTACTAGCGGGACAGACCGGGGAGCTGTTTTTT.